The 10 T cell receptor beta chains below come from one sample, sequenced in a study of T cell repertoires in ileal Crohn's disease (dated 2019 in TCRdb). The library was prepared using the immunoSEQ multiplex PCR assay. TCRdb took this table from immuneACCESS and kept in-frame rearrangements with V and J called. Such tables lack part of the clones; where checked against another copy, unresolved V genes explain under half of the gap, and the rest is unexplained. For this sample the table gives 30,000 or so clones, of which about three quarters were detected only once. Together, the top ten hold less than 7% of the sample. What was sequenced was ileal tissue. The receptor source for this set is an adult with Crohn's disease.

The chain employs TRBV29-1 and TRBJ2-4; TRBD1 agrees at 7 bases. Germline trimming cut 3 bases from V and 3 bases from J; bases unmatched to any gene: 5. This CDR3 region has 14 residues. Germline V CDR1 and CDR2: SQVTM, ANQGSEA. CDR3 sequence: CSVEAQGIKNIQYF. CDR3 bases: TGCAGCGTTGAGGCACAGGGGATCAAAAACATTCAGTACTTC.

The chain employs TRBV20-1 and TRBJ1-2; D gene uncertain. V lost 1 base and J 7 bases, leaving 7 bases between the germline ends. Germline lookup yields CDR1 DFQATT and CDR2 SNEGSKA (reference sequence). The CDR3 is 11 residues long. CDR3 coding DNA: TGCAGTGCTAGAGGGTACGGTGGCTACACCTTC. It yields the protein CSARGYGGYTF.

The chain links TRBV4-3 to TRBJ2-5, with a weak D call TRBD2 (5 bases). Germline V lookup: CDR1 LGHNA, CDR2 YSLEER. There are 14 residues in the CDR3. The germline V and J ends were trimmed by 0 bases and 5 bases, with 10 bases remaining between them. This chain's CDR3 is CASSQDLRRETQYF. CDR3 coding DNA: TGCGCCAGCAGCCAAGATTTGAGGAGGGAGACCCAGTACTTC.

V and J are TRBV27 and TRBJ1-2, with D hard to call. The germline V and J ends were trimmed by 7 bases and 4 bases, with 22 bases remaining between them. The CDR3 runs 16 residues. From germline, CDR1 is MNHEY and CDR2 SMNVEV (reference sequence). The CDR3: CASINTAQAYGYGYTF. The CDR3, as DNA: TGTGCCAGCATCAACACGGCCCAGGCTTATGGCTATGGCTACACCTTC.

This sequence joins TRBV9 and TRBJ1-1; D perhaps matches TRBD1 (5 bases). With 0 bases removed from V and 2 bases from J, the gap between germline ends came to 11 bases. Per germline, CDR1 SGDLS and CDR2 YYNGEE. The CDR3 runs 15 residues. The CDR3 region is CASSVDRTHNTEAFF. For the CDR3, the DNA is TGTGCCAGCAGCGTAGACAGGACGCACAACACTGAAGCTTTCTTT.

The gene calls are TRBV5-4 and TRBJ2-3; 9 bases align to TRBD2. The CDR3 runs 15 residues. In germline, CDR1 is SGHNT, CDR2 YYREEE (reference sequence). The V gene end was trimmed by 4 bases and the J gene end by 6 bases; junction bases not matched to a gene: 9. CDR3 loop: CASSRPAGGGDTQYF. DNA for the CDR3: TGTGCCAGCAGCCGACCAGCGGGGGGTGGCGATACGCAGTATTTT.

The chain links TRBV7-2 to TRBJ2-3, with 13 bases matching TRBD2. Germline V gene lookup returns CDR1 SGHTA and CDR2 FQGNSA. After removal of 1 base from V and 1 base from J, the junction contained 2 bases not matched to a gene. This CDR3 comprises 17 residues. CDR3 nucleotides: TGTGCCAGCAGCTTAGGGGGGACTAGCGGGGGCACAGATACGCAGTATTTT. Protein sequence: CASSLGGTSGGTDTQYF.

The chain is built from TRBV5-8 and TRBJ2-5; TRBD1 agrees at 8 bases. The CDR3 totals 13 residues. The trim removed 3 bases at V and 2 bases at J, leaving 0 bases unmatched. CDR1 is SGHTS and CDR2 is YDEGEE in the germline V gene. The CDR3 region has the DNA TGTGCCAGCAGCTGGGACAGGCAAGAGACCCAGTACTTC. Protein: CASSWDRQETQYF.

The CDR3 sequence: CASSLRTGYQETQYF. CDR3 in DNA: TGTGCCAGCTCACTTCGGACAGGGTACCAAGAGACCCAGTACTTC. The J gene is TRBJ2-5, the V gene TRBV18; 8 nucleotides align to TRBD1. With 4 bases clipped from V and 0 bases from J, the junction kept 4 bases outside the gene matches. Germline V gene sequence: CDR1 KGHSH, CDR2 LQKENI. The CDR3 has 15 amino acids.

CDR3 protein: CASSFFVSGGSNQPQHF. DNA for the CDR3: TGTGCCAGCAGCTTTTTTGTTTCTGGAGGTAGCAATCAGCCCCAGCATTTT. J is TRBJ1-5 and V is TRBV5-4; D unresolved. The V end lost 2 bases, the J end lost 0 bases, and 15 bases lay between the germline ends. Germline lookup yields CDR1 SGHNT and CDR2 YYREEE (reference sequence). The CDR3 is 17 residues long.